This TCR beta chain derives from a study of PD-1 blockade in classical Hodgkin lymphoma. The study's findings and limits: Relapsed/refractory patients reportedly had lower baseline diversity than newly diagnosed patients. CD4+ TCR diversity climbed significantly by C4D1, unlike CD8+ TCR diversity.

Clones were sequenced by immunoSEQ multiplex PCR, and TCRdb holds only the in-frame ones, with some missing. The sample yields about 38,000 clones, 77% seen once. The time point: cycle 4 day 1 (C4D1), after 5 to 7 weeks of nivolumab. Each patient experienced a relapse that followed autologous stem cell transplantation, and brentuximab vedotin exposure varied. With regard to this clone: Antigen: not known.

Trimming cost V 4 bases and J 3 bases, with 0 bases left between them. Germline V gives CDR1 PRHDT, CDR2 FYEKMQ (reference sequence). The CDR3 spans 11 residues. The chain links TRBV13 to TRBJ2-2; no definite D call. The sample in question was peripheral blood mononuclear cells (PBMCs), obtained before the fourth cycle of nivolumab. This receptor was identified in a human donor with classical Hodgkin lymphoma. The DNA for the CDR3 is TGTGCCAGCAGCTACACCGGGGAGCTGTTTTTT. Protein product: CASSYTGELFF.